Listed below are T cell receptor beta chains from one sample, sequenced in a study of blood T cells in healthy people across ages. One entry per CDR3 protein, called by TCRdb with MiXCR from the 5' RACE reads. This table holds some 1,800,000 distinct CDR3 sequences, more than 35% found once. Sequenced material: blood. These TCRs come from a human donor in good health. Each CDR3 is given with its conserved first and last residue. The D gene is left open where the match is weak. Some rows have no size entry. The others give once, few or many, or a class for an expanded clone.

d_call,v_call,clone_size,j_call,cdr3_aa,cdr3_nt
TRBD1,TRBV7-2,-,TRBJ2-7,CASSFDPGQGRTEQYF,TGTGCCAGCAGCTTCGACCCGGGACAGGGGAGGACCGAGCAGTACTTC
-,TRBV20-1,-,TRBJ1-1,CSAVPGWGSTEAFF,TGCAGTGCTGTCCCCGGGTGGGGGAGCACTGAAGCTTTCTTT
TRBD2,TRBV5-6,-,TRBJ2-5,CASSLEAGWETQYF,TGTGCCAGCAGCTTGGAAGCGGGGTGGGAGACCCAGTACTTC
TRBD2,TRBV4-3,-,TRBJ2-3,CASSRDSGEGDTQYF,TGCGCCAGCAGCCGAGATAGCGGGGAAGGAGATACGCAGTATTTT
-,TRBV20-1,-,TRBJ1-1,CSARQGHTEVFF,TGCAGTGCTAGACAGGGTCACACTGAAGTTTTCTTT
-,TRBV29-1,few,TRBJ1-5,CSATFGVDQPQHF,TGCAGCGCTACCTTTGGAGTCGATCAGCCCCAGCATTTT
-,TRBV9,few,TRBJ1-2,CASSDLREKGYTF,TGTGCCAGCAGTGATTTAAGGGAGAAGGGCTACACCTTC
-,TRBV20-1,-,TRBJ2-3,CSALPANDGAPHTQYF,TGCAGTGCGCTACCCGCAAACGACGGTGCCCCCCATACGCAGTATTTT
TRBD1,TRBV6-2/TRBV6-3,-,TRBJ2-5,CASRGQGSGETQYF,TGTGCCAGCAGAGGACAGGGGAGTGGGGAGACCCAGTACTTC
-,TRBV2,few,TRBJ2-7,CASRERGPYEQYF,TGTGCCAGCAGGGAAAGGGGACCCTACGAGCAGTACTTC
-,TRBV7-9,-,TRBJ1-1,CASYGGTEAFF,TGTGCCAGCTATGGGGGTACTGAAGCTTTCTTT
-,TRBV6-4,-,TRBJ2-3,CASSNFPLTDTQYF,TGTGCCAGCAGTAACTTTCCCCTAACAGATACGCAGTATTTT
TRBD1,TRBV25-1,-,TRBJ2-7,CASSLTGESCEQYF,TGTGCCAGCAGTCTGACAGGGGAATCTTGCGAGCAGTACTTC
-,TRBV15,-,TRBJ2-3,CATSRGYIAESLGDTQYF,TGTGCCACCAGCAGGGGATATATAGCCGAGTCTCTGGGAGATACGCAGTATTTT
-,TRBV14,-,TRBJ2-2,CASSQDPSQGGELFF,TGTGCCAGCAGCCAAGATCCCTCGCAGGGCGGGGAGCTGTTTTTT
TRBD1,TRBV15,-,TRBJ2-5,CATSLRQGPETQYF,TGTGCCACCAGCCTTAGACAGGGTCCAGAGACCCAGTACTTC
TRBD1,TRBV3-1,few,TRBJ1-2,CASSQGPTGGSLGYTF,TGTGCCAGCAGCCAGGGGCCCACAGGGGGCTCCTTGGGCTACACCTTC
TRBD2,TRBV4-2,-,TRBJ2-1,CASSQEPSGGQYHNEQFF,TGTGCCAGCAGCCAAGAACCTAGCGGGGGCCAATACCACAATGAGCAGTTCTTC
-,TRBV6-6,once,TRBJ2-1,CASSYPTTGGGNEQFF,TGTGCCAGCAGTTACCCGACTACAGGTGGTGGCAATGAGCAGTTCTTC
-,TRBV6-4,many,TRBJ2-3,CASSDRATDTQYF,TGTGCCAGCAGTGACAGAGCCACAGATACGCAGTATTTT
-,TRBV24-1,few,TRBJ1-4,CATSASGADEKLFF,TGTGCCACCAGCGCCTCAGGGGCTGACGAAAAACTGTTTTTT
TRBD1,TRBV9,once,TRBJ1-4,CASSVGPGGDERLFF,TGTGCCAGCAGCGTAGGGCCAGGGGGCGATGAAAGACTGTTTTTT